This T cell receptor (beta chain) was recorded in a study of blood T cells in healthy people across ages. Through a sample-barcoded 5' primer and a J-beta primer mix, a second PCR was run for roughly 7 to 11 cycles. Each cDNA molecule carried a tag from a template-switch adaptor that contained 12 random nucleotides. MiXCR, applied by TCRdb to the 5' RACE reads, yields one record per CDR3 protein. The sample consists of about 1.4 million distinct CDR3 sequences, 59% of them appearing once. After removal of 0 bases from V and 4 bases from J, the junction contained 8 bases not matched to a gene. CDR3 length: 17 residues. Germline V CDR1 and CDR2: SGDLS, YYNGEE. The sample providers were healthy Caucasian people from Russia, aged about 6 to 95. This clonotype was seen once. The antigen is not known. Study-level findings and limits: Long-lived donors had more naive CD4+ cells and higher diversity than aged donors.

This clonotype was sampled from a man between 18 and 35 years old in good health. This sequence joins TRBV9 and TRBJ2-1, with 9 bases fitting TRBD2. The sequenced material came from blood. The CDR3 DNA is TGTGCCAGCAGCGTAGGGGGCGGGGGGGCCCCTTACAATGAGCAGTTCTTC. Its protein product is CASSVGGGGAPYNEQFF.